The rows below give T cell receptor beta chains drawn from one sample of a study of blood T cell repertoires in COVID-19. Using immunoSEQ multiplex PCR, the repertoire was profiled, and TCRdb retains in-frame clones only, with some absent. The sample holds around 250,000 clones; 70% to 85% are singletons and the top ten take 1.5% to 2%. Sequences were obtained from peripheral blood. The receptor set was obtained from an elderly woman with acute or convalescent COVID-19. Both conserved end residues are part of each CDR3. Only part of the rows carry a size: once, few, many, or a class if the clone is expanded.

V	size	J	CDR3
TRBV28	.	TRBJ2-2	CASSLFMNTGELFF
TRBV11-3	few	TRBJ1-1	CASSLEGQSAWNTEAFF
TRBV21-1	.	TRBJ1-1	CASTLTGTNPEAFF
TRBV18	.	TRBJ1-2	CASSPATFRAGGYTF
TRBV19	.	TRBJ2-1	CARGLAQIYNEQFF
TRBV4-1	.	TRBJ1-1	CASGQGTGRNTEAFF
TRBV20-1	once	TRBJ1-2	CSAMAGYGYTF
TRBV18	.	TRBJ1-5	CASSPRGQGNQPQHF
TRBV19	.	TRBJ1-5	CASTIEVPLYQPQHF
TRBV6-5	.	TRBJ1-1	CASSYVGGNTEAFF
TRBV2	.	TRBJ2-1	CASSPRDSYNEQFF
TRBV7-2	.	TRBJ2-5	CASSLSTQETQYF
TRBV7-9	.	TRBJ1-6	CASSSSYGTGISPLHF
TRBV19	.	TRBJ1-2	CASSDRGNYGYTF
TRBV7-9	few	TRBJ1-3	CASSFWGSQGSGNTIYF
TRBV5-1	.	TRBJ2-1	CASSLATPAKNEQFF
TRBV5-1	.	TRBJ1-1	CASSRRGNTEAFF
TRBV5-6	.	TRBJ2-5	CASSMRGGGETQYF
TRBV30	.	TRBJ1-1	CAWTTNTEAFF
TRBV29-1	.	TRBJ1-2	CSVEGYPGQGDGYTF
TRBV9	.	TRBJ1-2	CASSDRRGRGGYTF
TRBV12-3/TRBV12-4	.	TRBJ2-5	CATNRGDLGTQYF
TRBV18	.	TRBJ2-3	CASSTSGRTDTQYF
TRBV27	.	TRBJ1-1	CASSFHRGQGGTEAFF
TRBV5-4	.	TRBJ2-2	CASMEGAGSALTGELFF
TRBV7-9	once	TRBJ2-5	CASSFDSEQETQYF
TRBV7-2	.	TRBJ2-5	CASSLGLSGGRAETQYF
TRBV7-8	.	TRBJ1-1	CASSPRQGSQSGAFF
TRBV11-2	once	TRBJ2-1	CASSLVGGARNEQFF
TRBV9	.	TRBJ2-3	CASSVRSGTSTDTQYF
TRBV7-2	.	TRBJ1-1	CASSLLGALNTEAFF
TRBV7-9	.	TRBJ2-2	CASSLLNTGELFF
TRBV7-6	.	TRBJ2-1	CASSQLSGGGYNEQFF
TRBV19	.	TRBJ1-2	CASSVPISRAGVNGYTF
TRBV10-3	.	TRBJ1-5	CAISERTDNQPQHF
TRBV9	.	TRBJ2-1	CASSYGLAGVLHEQFF
TRBV27	.	TRBJ2-7	CASSLGQHSYEQYF
TRBV4-2	.	TRBJ1-2	CASTSTGGSNYGYTF
TRBV7-6	.	TRBJ2-1	CASSPGSYNEQFF
TRBV5-4	.	TRBJ2-1	CASSLRRTSDYNEQFF
TRBV4-1	.	TRBJ2-1	CASSRPKGSGAYSYNEQFF
TRBV2	.	TRBJ2-1	CATKGAGVSRGNEQFF
TRBV7-9	.	TRBJ2-3	CASSLEGTSTDTQYF
TRBV10-3	once	TRBJ2-5	CAINGDRGQETQYF
TRBV5-1	.	TRBJ2-1	CASSGGLAAYNEQFF
TRBV6-1	once	TRBJ1-4	CASSEIFGSTNEKLFF
TRBV30	once	TRBJ1-4	CAWSLAGGTANEKLFF
TRBV10-3	.	TRBJ1-1	CASSSRGTEAFF